The clone carrying this T cell receptor beta chain was recorded many times. The target antigen is unknown. The sample belongs to a study of T-cell reconstitution after alpha-beta-depleted transplantation in children. Study-wide results and caveats: Roughly two months post-transplant, alpha-beta T cells reportedly originated from several hundred graft clones that had expanded.

Unique molecular identifiers were used in preparing the TCRbeta library. TCRdb ran MiXCR on the PCR reads and lists one entry per CDR3 protein. The data show 100,000 to 150,000 distinct CDR3 sequences, with about 23% seen just once and approximately 10% held by the top ten. Germline-derived CDR1 and CDR2 are LNHNV and YYDKDF (reference sequence). Trimming cost V 5 bases and J 5 bases, with 13 bases left between them. The CDR3 covers 14 residues. The material sequenced was PBMCs, mostly from graft donor cells, taken 180 days after TCRalphabeta/CD19-depleted stem cell transplant. This TCR derives from a male patient aged 2 to 10 who had a stem cell transplant for chronic granulomatous disease, so the T cells may come from the graft donor. V usage is TRBV15 and J usage is TRBJ2-1, with a possible D match to TRBD1 (6 bases). CDR3 protein: CATSDRDTHNEQFF. CDR3 nucleotides: TGTGCCACCAGCGATCGGGACACCCACAATGAGCAGTTCTTC. Combining the CDR3 with reference TRBV15 and TRBJ2-1 gives the whole variable domain DAMVIQNPRYQVTQFGKPVTLSCSQTLNHNVMYWYQQKSSQAPKLLFHYYDKDFNNEADTPDNFQSRRPNTSFCFLDIRSPGLGDTAMYLCATSDRDTHNEQFFGPGTRLTVL.